This TCR beta chain was documented in a study of T cell responses to AZD1222 COVID-19 vaccine. Sequencing was performed with immunoSEQ multiplex PCR; in TCRdb, only in-frame clones are kept and a portion is missing. The sample holds roughly 170,000 clones, roughly nine tenths seen once. This CDR3 has 15 amino acids. Germline V CDR1 and CDR2: MNHEY, SVGEGT. V lost 6 bases to trimming and J lost 4 bases; unmatched junction nucleotides: 8. The receptor was isolated from an adult in good health. The rearrangement joins TRBV6-2 or TRBV6-3 to TRBJ2-1; 8 bases are a match to TRBD2. Sequencing was performed on peripheral blood, taken on day 0 of AZD1222 vaccination. CDR3 sequence (DNA): TGTGCCAGCAGCTCGCGGGTAGCGGGATACAATGAGCAGTTCTTC. Protein product: CASSSRVAGYNEQFF.